This T cell receptor (beta chain) was sequenced for a study of cytomegalovirus exposure and HLA in healthy donors. To note about this clone: Its antigen is currently unknown.

The V and J ends lost 5 bases and 5 bases, in that order; junction bases with no gene match: 8. This CDR3 has 15 amino acids. Looked up from germline, CDR1 is SGHTA and CDR2 is FQGNSA. This PCR relied on a set of 60 Vbeta primers and 13 Jbeta primers. Sequencing was performed with immunoSEQ multiplex PCR; in TCRdb, only in-frame clones are kept and a portion is missing. This sample has around 150,000 clones, with 80% to 90% found just once. General study findings and limits: TCR beta V- and J-gene trimming, according to a later analysis, was linked to a missense DCLRE1C variant.

The sequenced sample was PBMCs. The J gene is TRBJ1-5, the V gene TRBV7-2, with TRBD1 matching over 8 bases. The clonotype originates from a man aged 50 to 60 in good health and CMV-seropositive. CDR3 coding DNA: TGTGCCAGCAGCACTGCAGGGGGCAGGGATCAGCCCCAGCATTTT. Protein product: CASSTAGGRDQPQHF.